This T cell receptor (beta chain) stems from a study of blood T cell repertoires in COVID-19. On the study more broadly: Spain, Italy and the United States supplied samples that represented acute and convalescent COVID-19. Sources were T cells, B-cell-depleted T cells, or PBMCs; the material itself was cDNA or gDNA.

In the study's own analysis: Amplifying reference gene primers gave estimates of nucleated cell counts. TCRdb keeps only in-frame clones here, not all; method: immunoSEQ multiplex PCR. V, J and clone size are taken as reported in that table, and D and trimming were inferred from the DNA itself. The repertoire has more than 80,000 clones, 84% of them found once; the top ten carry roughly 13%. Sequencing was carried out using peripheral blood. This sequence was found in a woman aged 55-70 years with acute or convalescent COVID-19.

The CDR3 is CASSPHGRGRETQYF. CDR3 DNA: TGTGCCAGCAGTCCACATGGCAGGGGGCGGGAGACCCAGTACTTC. This sequence joins TRBV25-1 and TRBJ2-5; 8 nucleotides match TRBD1. With 5 bases clipped from V and 5 bases from J, the junction kept 10 bases outside the gene matches. Germline assignment: CDR1 MGHDK and CDR2 SYGVNS. This CDR3 has 15 amino acids.